Each of the 23 T cell receptor beta chains below was sequenced from the same sample in a study of blood T cell repertoires in COVID-19. Sequencing used immunoSEQ multiplex PCR; TCRdb keeps in-frame clones, though not all of them. The sample includes approximately 170,000 clones, approximately 85% of them seen just once. Sequenced sample: peripheral blood. The receptors derive from a man older than 75 with COVID-19, enrolled during active disease.

The rearrangement joins TRBV7-2 to TRBJ2-7, with 9 bases that match TRBD1. CDR1 is SGHTA, CDR2 FQGNSA, per germline. CDR3 length equals 15 residues. The V and J ends lost 5 bases and 3 bases, in that order; junction bases with no gene match: 8. Here the CDR3 reads CASSLSPGQGYEQYF. The CDR3 bases are TGTGCCAGCAGCCTATCACCGGGACAGGGCTACGAGCAGTACTTC. The full variable domain, rest sourced from reference TRBV7-2 and TRBJ2-7, is GAGVSQSPSNKVTEKGKDVELRCDPISGHTALYWYRQSLGQGLEFLIYFQGNSAPDKSGLPSDRFSAERTGGSVSTLTIQRTQQEDSAVYLCASSLSPGQGYEQYFGPGTRLTVT.

The chain recombines TRBV29-1 with TRBJ1-2; D unclear. The V end was cut by 7 bases, the J end by 3 bases, with 15 bases between. Germline-derived CDR1 and CDR2 are SQVTM and ANQGSEA. The CDR3 spans 13 residues. CDR3 protein: CSALRGDDYGYTF. In nucleotides, the CDR3 is TGCAGCGCCCTCCGGGGTGATGACTATGGCTACACCTTC.

This chain connects TRBV11-3 to TRBJ2-7; TRBD1 might be the D (6 bases). This CDR3 comprises 12 residues. Looked up from germline, CDR1 is SGHNT and CDR2 is YENEEA. V was shortened by 4 bases and J by 3 bases, with 7 bases between the two germline ends. The CDR3 protein is CASSSRGYEQYF. CDR3 nucleotide sequence: TGTGCCAGCAGCTCCAGGGGCTACGAGCAGTACTTC.

The CDR3 bases are TGCAGCGTTGAAAGTACGGGGGGGCGATCGGAGACCCAGTACTTC. As protein: CSVESTGGRSETQYF. V gene TRBV29-1 combines with J gene TRBJ2-5; 8 nucleotides match TRBD2. V gave up 2 bases and J gave up 5 bases; unmatched junction bases: 10. The CDR3 has 15 amino acids. Germline CDR1 is SQVTM and CDR2 is ANQGSEA.

The J gene is TRBJ1-5, the V gene TRBV27, with a possible D match to TRBD1 (5 bases). This CDR3 contains 14 residues. V was trimmed by 2 bases and J by 7 bases, leaving 12 bases between them. Germline CDR1 MNHEY, CDR2 SMNVEV (reference sequence). The CDR3, as DNA: TGTGCCAGCAGTTTAATGCAGGGTCGACAGCCCCAGCATTTT. Protein product: CASSLMQGRQPQHF.

The gene calls are TRBV19 and TRBJ1-5; tentative D call: TRBD1 (6 bases). The length of the CDR3 is 18 residues. Trimming took 5 bases from V and 5 from J, leaving 25 bases between them. The germline V gene has CDR1 LNHDA and CDR2 SQIVND (reference sequence). Here the CDR3 reads CASSGTFPGQSLHQPQHF. The CDR3 nucleotides are TGTGCCAGTAGTGGAACCTTCCCCGGACAGAGTCTTCATCAGCCCCAGCATTTT.

The V and J genes are TRBV7-2 and TRBJ1-4, with 12 positions matching TRBD1. CDR3 length: 15 amino acids. V lost 2 bases to trimming and J lost 11 bases; unmatched junction nucleotides: 6. Germline V gene data show CDR1 as SGHTA and CDR2 as FQGNSA. CDR3 DNA sequence: TGTGCCAGCAGCTTAACGGGACAGGGGGCTGAGAAACTGTTTTTT. It encodes CASSLTGQGAEKLFF.

V usage is TRBV7-3 and J usage is TRBJ1-1; D uncertain. The V and J ends lost 6 bases and 3 bases respectively, with 11 bases between them. CDR3 length equals 13 residues. Germline CDR1 reads SGHTA; CDR2 reads FQGTGA. DNA of the CDR3: TGTGCCAGCAGTCACACAGTGGACACTGAAGCTTTCTTT. Protein sequence: CASSHTVDTEAFF.

The V call is TRBV7-3, the J call TRBJ2-2, with 8 bases that match TRBD1. The CDR3 length is 15 residues. J lost 1 base, V lost 5 bases, and 3 bases had no gene match. Germline V gene data show CDR1 as SGHTA and CDR2 as FQGTGA. This CDR3 reads CASSATGGNTGELFF. In DNA, the CDR3 is TGTGCCAGCAGCGCAACAGGGGGGAACACCGGGGAGCTGTTTTTT.

The CDR3 nucleotides are TGCGCCAGCAGCGCGACAGGGGGATTCTACGAGCAGTACTTC. It translates to CASSATGGFYEQYF. V and J are TRBV5-1 and TRBJ2-7, with 9 bases aligning to TRBD1. J lost 3 bases, V lost 4 bases, and 5 bases had no gene match. Germline V gene lookup returns CDR1 SGHRS and CDR2 YFSETQ. The CDR3 contains 14 residues.

The rearrangement links TRBV6-2 or TRBV6-3 to TRBJ1-1; tentatively, D is TRBD1 (5 bases). This CDR3 spans 13 amino acids. Trimming shortened V by 4 bases and J by 1 base, and 7 bases separated the two germline ends. In germline, CDR1 is MNHEY, CDR2 SVGEGT. The CDR3 DNA sequence: TGTGCCAGCAGTTGGAGGGGGAACACTGAAGCTTTCTTT. As protein: CASSWRGNTEAFF.

The chain combines TRBV10-1 with TRBJ2-3; 7 positions agree with TRBD1. V lost 6 bases, J lost 3 bases, and 6 bases stayed unmatched. Germline V gene lookup returns CDR1 WNHNN and CDR2 SYGVQD (reference sequence). CDR3 size: 14 residues. CDR3 bases: TGCGCCAGCAGCGGGACAGACCGAACAGATACGCAGTATTTT. Residues: CASSGTDRTDTQYF.

The V gene is TRBV5-5, the J gene TRBJ2-3; D is possibly TRBD2 (5 bases). Looked up from germline, CDR1 is SGHKS and CDR2 is YYEKEE (reference sequence). The CDR3 is 17 residues long. V was trimmed by 0 bases and J by 0 bases, leaving 14 bases between them. CDR3 amino acids: CASSLASRGSSTDTQYF. The CDR3 region has the DNA TGTGCCAGCAGCTTGGCCAGTCGAGGGAGTAGCACAGATACGCAGTATTTT.

The chain uses TRBV4-1 and TRBJ1-4; 7 nucleotides align to TRBD1. The CDR3 extends over 15 amino acids. The V and J ends lost 4 bases and 3 bases, in that order; junction bases with no gene match: 5. CDR1 is MGHRA and CDR2 is YSYEKL in the germline V gene. CDR3 nucleotide sequence: TGCGCCAGCAGCCCCCAAGACAGGGCTAATGAAAAACTGTTTTTT. Its protein product is CASSPQDRANEKLFF.

The J gene is TRBJ2-7, the V gene TRBV7-2; 10 nucleotides match TRBD1. The germline gives CDR1 SGHTA, CDR2 FQGNSA. V dropped 0 bases and J dropped 3; count of bases not matched to a gene: 5. The CDR3 runs to 16 residues. CDR3 protein: CASSLAAGTGVYEQYF. DNA for the CDR3: TGTGCCAGCAGCTTAGCCGCCGGGACAGGGGTCTACGAGCAGTACTTC.

V is TRBV6-1 and J is TRBJ2-5, with a weak D call TRBD2 (7 bases). With 3 bases removed from V and 5 bases from J, the gap between germline ends came to 22 bases. The CDR3 length is 17 residues. Germline-derived CDR1 and CDR2 are MNHNS and SASEGT. The CDR3 bases are TGTGCCAGCAGTGAGGGGGCCCTAGCGGCATTCCCGGAGACCCAGTACTTC. Protein product: CASSEGALAAFPETQYF.

This clone was seen once. The chain carries TRBV29-1 and TRBJ1-1; D might be TRBD1 (6 bases). CDR1 is SQVTM, CDR2 ANQGSEA, per germline. The CDR3 spans 15 residues. Trimming pared 4 bases from V and 1 base from J, leaving 16 bases between. The CDR3 nucleotides are TGCAGCGTTGGAAGTCTACTCAGGGGGAACACTGAAGCTTTCTTT. It specifies CSVGSLLRGNTEAFF.

The chain combines TRBV5-1 with TRBJ1-2, with D possibly TRBD1 on 5 matching bases. Germline V CDR1 and CDR2: SGHRS, YFSETQ. This CDR3 is built from 13 residues. The V end was cut by 3 bases, the J end by 4 bases, with 10 bases between. Here the CDR3 reads CASSSDGGYGYTF. The CDR3 DNA follows: TGCGCCAGCAGCTCCGACGGGGGCTATGGCTACACCTTC.

CDR3 sequence reads: CASSLDRGREEKLFF. The CDR3 nucleotides are TGCGCCAGCAGCCTCGACAGGGGGCGCGAAGAAAAACTGTTTTTT. The chain employs TRBV4-3 and TRBJ1-4, with 10 bases identical to TRBD1. This CDR3 is 15 amino acids long. Looked up from germline, CDR1 is LGHNA and CDR2 is YSLEER. The V segment lost 4 bases and the J segment 8 bases; nucleotides outside the gene matches: 7.

The chain links TRBV27 to TRBJ2-6; D is undetermined. Germline V gene lookup returns CDR1 MNHEY and CDR2 SMNVEV (reference sequence). CDR3 length: 15 amino acids. V was clipped by 5 bases and J by 3 bases, with 11 bases between them. The DNA of the CDR3 is TGTGCCAGCAGTCCTCGTAGCAGTGGGGCCAACGTCCTGACTTTC. Its translation is CASSPRSSGANVLTF. Variable domain in full (rest from reference TRBV27 and TRBJ2-6): EAQVTQNPRYLITVTGKKLTVTCSQNMNHEYMSWYRQDPGLGLRQIYYSMNVEVTDKGDVPEGYKVSRKEKRNFPLILESPSPNQTSLYFCASSPRSSGANVLTFGAGSRLTVL.

V and J are TRBV6-4 and TRBJ2-7; the match to TRBD1 covers 7 bases. Trimming took 0 bases from V and 3 from J; bases not matched to a gene: 2. Germline lookup yields CDR1 MRHNA and CDR2 SNTAGT. This CDR3 spans 14 amino acids. The CDR3 here is CASSDSGGLYEQYF. The CDR3 DNA is TGTGCCAGCAGTGACTCAGGGGGCCTCTACGAGCAGTACTTC.

V is TRBV7-2 and J is TRBJ1-4; D is possibly TRBD1 (6 bases). Germline assignment: CDR1 SGHTA and CDR2 FQGNSA. This CDR3 region has 13 residues. V was cut by 1 base and J by 13 bases, with 13 bases left in between. CDR3 nucleotides: TGTGCCAGCAGCTTAGAAGGACAGTACGGACTGTTTTTT. Protein sequence: CASSLEGQYGLFF. The full variable domain, with the rest looked up from reference TRBV7-2 and TRBJ1-4, is GAGVSQSPSNKVTEKGKDVELRCDPISGHTALYWYRQSLGQGLEFLIYFQGNSAPDKSGLPSDRFSAERTGGSVSTLTIQRTQQEDSAVYLCASSLEGQYGLFFGSGTQLSVL.

The chain joins TRBV7-2 to TRBJ1-6; D is perhaps TRBD1 (6 bases). Trimming stripped 6 bases from V and 10 bases from J, with 10 bases between. This CDR3 is 12 amino acids long. In germline, CDR1 is SGHTA, CDR2 FQGNSA. The CDR3 nucleotides are TGTGCCAGCAGTTATGGGGGCTCACCCCTCCACTTT. Its protein product is CASSYGGSPLHF.